A single sample gave rise to the 25 T cell receptor beta chains below, sequenced in a study of cytomegalovirus exposure and HLA in healthy donors. The primer mix had 60 Vbeta and 13 Jbeta primers. Measured with immunoSEQ multiplex PCR; TCRdb has only the in-frame clones, and not every one. With tens of thousands of clones in the sample, the ten largest clones hold approximately 2.9%. The specimen was PBMCs. These receptors were collected from a man aged 40-55 years in good health and CMV-seronegative.

This sequence joins TRBV7-9 and TRBJ1-2; 9 nucleotides align to TRBD1. The CDR3 is 15 residues long. Germline V gene lookup returns CDR1 SEHNR and CDR2 FQNEAQ (reference sequence). The V segment lost 1 base and the J segment 7 bases; nucleotides outside the gene matches: 7. The CDR3 nucleotides are TGTGCCAGCAGCTTAGAAGGCCGGGACAGGGTTGGCTACACCTTC. Translated: CASSLEGRDRVGYTF. Full variable domain (rest looked up from reference TRBV7-9 and TRBJ1-2): DTGVSQNPRHKITKRGQNVTFRCDPISEHNRLYWYRQTLGQGPEFLTYFQNEAQLEKSRLLSDRFSAERPKGSFSTLEIQRTEQGDSAMYLCASSLEGRDRVGYTFGSGTRLTVV.

V and J are TRBV27 and TRBJ2-2; D perhaps matches TRBD2 (5 bases). Germline V lookup: CDR1 MNHEY, CDR2 SMNVEV (reference sequence). The CDR3 is 14 residues long. Trimming left V 11 bases short and J 2 bases short, with 15 bases between. This CDR3 reads CACRTGINTGELFF. In nucleotides, the CDR3 is TGTGCCTGTAGGACCGGGATCAACACCGGGGAGCTGTTTTTT.

The chain recombines TRBV5-1 with TRBJ1-1; 10 nucleotides agree with TRBD1. V shed 4 bases and J 5 bases; nucleotides not matched to a gene: 8. The CDR3 runs 15 residues. Germline-derived CDR1 and CDR2 are SGHRS and YFSETQ. DNA of the CDR3: TGCGCCAGCAGCCCCCGGGACAGGGGCTATACTGAAGCTTTCTTT. Its protein product is CASSPRDRGYTEAFF.

The V and J genes are TRBV6-4 and TRBJ2-1; D perhaps matches TRBD1 (6 bases). Deletions cut 2 bases from V and 5 bases from J, with 10 bases between. Germline values: CDR1 MRHNA, CDR2 SNTAGT. The CDR3 totals 14 residues. CDR3 in DNA: TGTGCCAGCAGTGACGGAAACAGGGACAATGAGCAGTTCTTC. Translating gives CASSDGNRDNEQFF.

This chain links TRBV15 with TRBJ1-2, with 7 bases that match TRBD1. There are 15 residues in the CDR3. Trimming removed 0 bases from V and 5 bases from J; junction bases left unmatched: 6. Germline V gene lookup returns CDR1 LNHNV and CDR2 YYDKDF (reference sequence). For the CDR3, the DNA is TGTGCCACCAGCAGAGAAGACAGGGAGGTTTATGGCTACACCTTC. Protein product: CATSREDREVYGYTF. The full variable domain, in which reference TRBV15 and TRBJ1-2 provide the parts outside the CDR3, is DAMVIQNPRYQVTQFGKPVTLSCSQTLNHNVMYWYQQKSSQAPKLLFHYYDKDFNNEADTPDNFQSRRPNTSFCFLDIRSPGLGDTAMYLCATSREDREVYGYTFGSGTRLTVV.

This chain joins TRBV6-5 and TRBJ1-2, with no clear D. V was cut by 8 bases and J by 4 bases, with 14 bases left in between. Germline CDR1 MNHEY, CDR2 SVGAGI. The CDR3 loop spans 13 amino acids. CDR3 residues: CASVFDWSYGYTF. Here the CDR3 DNA reads TGTGCCAGCGTATTTGACTGGTCCTATGGCTACACCTTC.

The V and J genes are TRBV9 and TRBJ2-5, with TRBD1 identical over 7 bases. The germline gives CDR1 SGDLS, CDR2 YYNGEE. There are 14 residues in the CDR3. V was clipped by 4 bases and J by 4 bases; unmatched bases: 7. CDR3 loop: CASSPGQWGETQYF. The CDR3 nucleotides read TGTGCCAGCAGCCCGGGACAGTGGGGAGAGACCCAGTACTTC. The full variable domain, its missing parts supplied by reference TRBV9 and TRBJ2-5, is DSGVTQTPKHLITATGQRVTLRCSPRSGDLSVYWYQQSLDQGLQFLIQYYNGEERAKGNILERFSAQQFPDLHSELNLSSLELGDSALYFCASSPGQWGETQYFGPGTRLLVL.

The V and J genes are TRBV9 and TRBJ1-1; 10 bases fit TRBD1. Unmatched junction bases numbered 5, after V lost 0 bases and J lost 6 bases. CDR1 is SGDLS and CDR2 is YYNGEE in the germline V gene. This CDR3 comprises 15 residues. The CDR3: CASSVGGQGTAEAFF. CDR3 coding DNA: TGTGCCAGCAGCGTAGGGGGACAGGGGACCGCTGAAGCTTTCTTT.

The chain employs TRBV10-1 and TRBJ1-6, with a weak D call TRBD1 (5 bases). Trimming stripped 7 bases from V and 3 bases from J, with 10 bases between. CDR1 is WNHNN and CDR2 is SYGVQD in the germline V gene (reference sequence). This CDR3 has 14 amino acids. CDR3 sequence (DNA): TGCGCCAGCATCCGGGGGATCTATAATTCACCCCTCCACTTT. This translates into CASIRGIYNSPLHF.

The chain combines TRBV28 with TRBJ1-2; possible D gene TRBD1, 5 bases. The CDR3 length is 14 residues. Between the trimmed V and J ends, which lost 2 bases and 3 bases, there was a span of 10 bases. In germline, CDR1 is MDHEN, CDR2 SYDVKM. The CDR3 spells CASSLIGEDYGYTF. The CDR3 region has the DNA TGTGCCAGCAGTTTAATAGGGGAGGACTATGGCTACACCTTC.

The CDR3 loop is CASSSMGSLEQFF. The CDR3 coding sequence is TGTGCCAGTAGTAGTATGGGCAGCTTAGAGCAGTTCTTC. The V call is TRBV19, the J call TRBJ2-1; no firm D call. There are 13 residues in the CDR3. Trimming left V 4 bases short and J 10 bases short, with 14 bases between. The germline V gene has CDR1 LNHDA and CDR2 SQIVND (reference sequence). The whole variable domain, filled in from reference TRBV19 and TRBJ2-1, reads DGGITQSPKYLFRKEGQNVTLSCEQNLNHDAMYWYRQDPGQGLRLIYYSQIVNDFQKGDIAEGYSVSREKKESFPLTVTSAQKNPTAFYLCASSSMGSLEQFFGPGTRLTVL.

The chain's CDR3 is CATRTSGGLVGEQFF. CDR3 nucleotides: TGTGCCACGAGGACTAGCGGGGGCCTAGTAGGTGAGCAGTTCTTC. V usage is TRBV15 and J usage is TRBJ2-1; TRBD2 matches at 13 bases. Germline V lookup: CDR1 LNHNV, CDR2 YYDKDF (reference sequence). The CDR3 is 15 amino acids. The V segment lost 9 bases and the J segment 9 bases; nucleotides outside the gene matches: 11.

The CDR3 DNA reads TGTGCCAGCAGCCCGGGACAGAGCTCCTACAATGAGCAGTTCTTC. Translated, it gives CASSPGQSSYNEQFF. J is TRBJ2-1 and V is TRBV5-5, with 7 nucleotides matching TRBD1. Trimming removed 4 bases from V and 0 bases from J; junction bases left unmatched: 4. The CDR3 contains 15 residues. Germline values: CDR1 SGHKS, CDR2 YYEKEE (reference sequence).

The chain uses TRBV7-3 and TRBJ2-7, with 7 bases fitting TRBD1. CDR3 length: 16 amino acids. The J segment lost 6 bases and the V segment lost 1 base, leaving 12 bases of the junction unmatched. Germline lookup yields CDR1 SGHTA and CDR2 FQGTGA. The CDR3 bases are TGTGCCAGCAGCTTAAATTCCGAGACAGGGCGTCGCGAGCAGTACTTC. The encoded protein is CASSLNSETGRREQYF.

V is TRBV5-1 and J is TRBJ2-7; TRBD2 is a possible D gene (6 bases). Germline CDR1 reads SGHRS; CDR2 reads YFSETQ. The CDR3 runs to 16 residues. The V end was cut by 0 bases, the J end by 4 bases, with 17 bases between. Here the CDR3 DNA reads TGCGCCAGCAGCTTGGGTGTGGGCGGGGTAAATTACGAGCAGTACTTC. It codes for CASSLGVGGVNYEQYF.

This sequence joins TRBV2 and TRBJ2-7, with TRBD1 matching 7 bases. Trimming removed 6 bases from V and 0 bases from J; junction bases left unmatched: 5. The CDR3 has 14 residues. Germline-derived CDR1 and CDR2 are SNHLY and FYNNEI. This CDR3 is CASSPRDSSYEQYF. As DNA, the CDR3 is TGTGCCAGCAGCCCCCGGGACAGCTCCTACGAGCAGTACTTC.

This chain uses TRBV9 with TRBJ2-5; 13 nucleotides line up with TRBD2. CDR3 length equals 16 residues. CDR1 and CDR2 (germline): SGDLS, YYNGEE. Unmatched junction bases numbered 8, after V lost 4 bases and J lost 5 bases. CDR3 bases: TGTGCCAGCAGCCCCCGACTAGCGGGGGGACACGAGACCCAGTACTTC. Translation gives CASSPRLAGGHETQYF.

The chain has TRBV30 and TRBJ1-2; D ambiguous. The CDR3 totals 13 residues. V lost 0 bases and J lost 3, with 8 bases in between. CDR1 is GTSNPN, CDR2 SVGIG, per germline (reference sequence). The CDR3 nucleotides read TGTGCCTGGAGTGTGAGCTTTGACTATGGCTACACCTTC. This codes for CAWSVSFDYGYTF.

The chain joins TRBV5-1 to TRBJ1-2; weak D call: TRBD1 (6 bases). This CDR3 spans 15 amino acids. V lost 4 bases and J 4 bases, leaving 17 bases between the germline ends. Looked up from germline, CDR1 is SGHRS and CDR2 is YFSETQ. Here the CDR3 reads CASSPGTSRAYGYTF. The CDR3 nucleotides read TGCGCCAGCAGCCCTGGGACATCCCGGGCCTATGGCTACACCTTC.

For the CDR3, the DNA is TGCGCCAGCAGCTTTTCATTGCAGGGCTTTACGAACACTGAAGCTTTCTTT. This encodes CASSFSLQGFTNTEAFF. The chain employs TRBV5-1 and TRBJ1-1; D may be TRBD1 (5 bases). The CDR3 length is 17 residues. The V gene lost 2 bases and the J gene lost 1 base, with 18 bases spanning the gap. The germline CDR1 and CDR2 sequences are SGHRS and YFSETQ. The entire variable domain, with the rest obtained from reference TRBV5-1 and TRBJ1-1, is as follows: KAGVTQTPRYLIKTRGQQVTLSCSPISGHRSVSWYQQTPGQGLQFLFEYFSETQRNKGNFPGRFSGRQFSNSRSEMNVSTLELGDSALYLCASSFSLQGFTNTEAFFGQGTRLTVV.

The chain is built from TRBV27 and TRBJ1-6; D unclear. Trimming pared 5 bases from V and 6 bases from J, leaving 14 bases between. CDR3 size: 15 residues. Germline CDR1 and CDR2: MNHEY and SMNVEV (reference sequence). The CDR3 nucleotides read TGTGCCAGCAGTCTAACCAGAGGACTTAATTCACCCCTCCACTTT. It specifies CASSLTRGLNSPLHF.

The CDR3 sequence is CASSGGRAGETQYF. CDR3 DNA: TGTGCCAGCAGTGGGGGCAGGGCAGGGGAGACCCAGTACTTC. J is TRBJ2-5 and V is TRBV2, with a possible D match to TRBD1 (5 bases). V lost 4 bases and J 5 bases, leaving 14 bases between the germline ends. This CDR3 is built from 14 residues. Germline V gene data show CDR1 as SNHLY and CDR2 as FYNNEI.

This chain uses TRBV7-9 with TRBJ2-3; possible D gene TRBD1, 5 bases. This CDR3 has 11 amino acids. Germline assignment: CDR1 SEHNR and CDR2 FQNEAQ (reference sequence). As DNA, the CDR3 is TGTGCAGGCAGGGGCACAGATACGCAGTATTTT. Its translation: CAGRGTDTQYF.

The chain uses TRBV7-6 and TRBJ2-5, with D maybe TRBD1 (6 bases). V lost 6 bases and J lost 5, with 19 bases in between. Per germline, CDR1 SGHVS and CDR2 FNYEAQ. The length of the CDR3 is 15 residues. The CDR3 DNA reads TGTGCCAGCAGTGCGTTACTCAGGGGTGGGGAGACCCAGTACTTC. It specifies CASSALLRGGETQYF.

The chain employs TRBV6-6 and TRBJ1-1; D is unclear. With 6 bases removed from V and 8 bases from J, the gap between germline ends came to 7 bases. Germline V gene sequence: CDR1 MNHNY, CDR2 SVGAGI (reference sequence). This CDR3 is built from 10 residues. The CDR3 protein is CASSFREAFF. The DNA for the CDR3 is TGTGCCAGCAGCTTCAGGGAAGCTTTCTTT.